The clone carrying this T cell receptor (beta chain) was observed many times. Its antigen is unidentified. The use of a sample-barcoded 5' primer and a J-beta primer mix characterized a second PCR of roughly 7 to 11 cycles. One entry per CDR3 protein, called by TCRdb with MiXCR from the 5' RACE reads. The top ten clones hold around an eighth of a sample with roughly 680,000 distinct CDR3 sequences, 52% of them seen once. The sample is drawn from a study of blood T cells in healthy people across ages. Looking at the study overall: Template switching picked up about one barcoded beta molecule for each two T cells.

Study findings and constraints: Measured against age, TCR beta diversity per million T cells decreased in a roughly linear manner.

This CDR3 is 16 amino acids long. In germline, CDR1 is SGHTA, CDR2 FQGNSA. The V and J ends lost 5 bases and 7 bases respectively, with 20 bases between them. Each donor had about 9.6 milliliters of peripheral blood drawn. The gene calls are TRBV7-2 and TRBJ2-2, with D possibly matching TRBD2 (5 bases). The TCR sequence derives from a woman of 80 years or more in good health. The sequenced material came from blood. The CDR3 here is CASSPGLWFSNGELFF. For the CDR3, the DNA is TGTGCCAGCAGCCCCGGACTCTGGTTCAGCAACGGGGAGCTGTTTTTT.